The entry below gives a single TCR beta chain sequence along with its context. Its matching antigen is unknown. This record belongs to a study of PD-1 blockade in classical Hodgkin lymphoma. Study-level background: Patients were treated with nivolumab at 3 mg/kg, and this was given intravenously every 2 weeks. Whole-study results and caveats: At baseline, newly diagnosed patients reportedly showed less TCR diversity than healthy donors.

The CDR3 totals 15 residues. V lost 1 base, J lost 9 bases, and 8 bases stayed unmatched. Germline loops: CDR1 SGHTA, CDR2 FQGTGA. Profiled with immunoSEQ multiplex PCR; TCRdb holds only in-frame clones, not every one. The top ten hold roughly 9.2% of the sample, which has about 150,000 clones, about four fifths seen once. Each patient relapsed following autologous stem cell transplantation, and prior brentuximab vedotin exposure differed. The chain couples TRBV7-3 to TRBJ2-1, with 8 bases identical to TRBD2. The input for sequencing was peripheral blood mononuclear cells (PBMCs), taken before the second cycle of nivolumab. The TCR comes from a human donor with classical Hodgkin lymphoma. The CDR3 DNA sequence: TGTGCCAGCAGCTTAAGCGGGGGGCCCTACGTTGAGCAGTTCTTC. Its protein product is CASSLSGGPYVEQFF.